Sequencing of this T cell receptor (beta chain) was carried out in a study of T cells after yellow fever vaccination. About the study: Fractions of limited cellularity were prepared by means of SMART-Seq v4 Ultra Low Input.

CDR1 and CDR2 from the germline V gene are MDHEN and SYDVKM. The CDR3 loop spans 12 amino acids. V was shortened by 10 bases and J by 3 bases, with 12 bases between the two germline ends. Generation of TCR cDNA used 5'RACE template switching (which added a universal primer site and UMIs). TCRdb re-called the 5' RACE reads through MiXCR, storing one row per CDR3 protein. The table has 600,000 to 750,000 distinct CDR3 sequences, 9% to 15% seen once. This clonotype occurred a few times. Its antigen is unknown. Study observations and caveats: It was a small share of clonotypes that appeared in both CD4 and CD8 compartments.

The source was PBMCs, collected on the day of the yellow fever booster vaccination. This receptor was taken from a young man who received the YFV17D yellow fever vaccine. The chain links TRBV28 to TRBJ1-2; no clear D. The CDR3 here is CAIWGADYGYTF. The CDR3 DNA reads TGTGCCATCTGGGGTGCGGACTATGGCTACACCTTC.